The 14 T cell receptor beta chains below come from one sample, sequenced in a study of cytomegalovirus exposure and HLA in healthy donors. The PCR contained 60 Vbeta and 13 Jbeta primers. The assay was immunoSEQ multiplex PCR, and TCRdb's table has in-frame clones only and misses some. The sample holds 100,000 to 150,000 clones, roughly four fifths seen once. Sequencing was done on a sample of PBMCs. The receptors here all came from a woman aged 45-60 years in good health and CMV-seropositive.

This rearrangement joins TRBV6-1 to TRBJ2-7; perhaps TRBD1 as D (5 bases). Trimming removed 3 bases at V and 6 bases at J, with 18 bases between. CDR3 length: 15 amino acids. From germline, CDR1 is MNHNS and CDR2 SASEGT. As DNA, the CDR3 is TGTGCCAGCAGTGAGGGATTTCTGGGGCCTGTCGAGCAGTACTTC. Its protein is CASSEGFLGPVEQYF.

This clone was observed a handful of times. This sequence joins TRBV19 and TRBJ1-6; D is unclear. Germline lookup yields CDR1 LNHDA and CDR2 SQIVND (reference sequence). The CDR3 runs to 15 residues. V lost 6 bases and J lost 7, with 16 bases in between. CDR3: CASSDYGLSNSPLHF. DNA of the CDR3: TGTGCCAGTAGCGACTACGGACTCTCAAATTCACCCCTCCACTTT. The full variable domain, rest sourced from reference TRBV19 and TRBJ1-6, is DGGITQSPKYLFRKEGQNVTLSCEQNLNHDAMYWYRQDPGQGLRLIYYSQIVNDFQKGDIAEGYSVSREKKESFPLTVTSAQKNPTAFYLCASSDYGLSNSPLHFGNGTRLTVT.

This clone has just a few counts. This sample also contains other DNA sequences that code for the same CDR3. The chain uses TRBV7-9 and TRBJ2-7; D unresolved. Germline V gives CDR1 SEHNR, CDR2 FQNEAQ (reference sequence). The V and J ends lost 1 base and 7 bases respectively, with 5 bases between them. The CDR3 length is 11 residues. CDR3 bases: TGTGCCAGCAGCTTAGGGGCAGAGCAGTACTTC. This encodes CASSLGAEQYF.

This clone was seen only a few times. The gene calls are TRBV5-1 and TRBJ2-3, with a possible D match to TRBD2 (5 bases). Germline V gives CDR1 SGHRS, CDR2 YFSETQ. This CDR3 spans 16 amino acids. The V gene lost 2 bases and the J gene lost 2 bases, with 15 bases spanning the gap. For the CDR3, the DNA is TGCGCCAGCAGCTTAGAGGCGGGCCCAAACACAGATACGCAGTATTTT. Protein sequence: CASSLEAGPNTDTQYF.

This clone was detected only a few times. This chain links TRBV5-5 with TRBJ1-2, with 7 nucleotides matching TRBD1. The CDR3 covers 14 residues. CDR1 is SGHKS, CDR2 YYEKEE, per germline (reference sequence). Germline trimming cut 3 bases from V and 0 bases from J; bases unmatched to any gene: 2. The chain's CDR3 is CASSWDRSNYGYTF. CDR3 nucleotide sequence: TGTGCCAGCAGCTGGGACAGATCTAACTATGGCTACACCTTC.

This chain links TRBV11-3 with TRBJ1-3, with D unclear. The CDR3 is 16 residues long. Trimming took 1 base from V and 1 from J, leaving 11 bases between them. Looked up from germline, CDR1 is SGHNT and CDR2 is YENEEA. CDR3 sequence reads: CASSLARRGSGNTIYF. CDR3 in DNA: TGTGCCAGCAGCTTAGCGCGTCGAGGGTCTGGAAACACCATATATTTT.

The chain combines TRBV15 with TRBJ1-5; 11 bases map to TRBD1. The trim removed 4 bases at V and 6 bases at J, leaving 11 bases unmatched. The CDR3 totals 17 residues. Germline CDR1 reads LNHNV; CDR2 reads YYDKDF (reference sequence). The CDR3: CATSTRTGGVGVQPQHF. The CDR3 DNA sequence: TGTGCCACCAGCACCAGGACAGGGGGCGTTGGAGTTCAGCCCCAGCATTTT.

This clone showed up just a few times. The gene calls are TRBV5-6 and TRBJ1-4; no reliable D call. The CDR3 sequence is 13 residues long. V lost 5 bases to trimming and J lost 7 bases, with 12 bases between them. Looked up from germline, CDR1 is SGHDT and CDR2 is YYEEEE. DNA for the CDR3: TGTGCCAGCAGTCTCGCTGGGAGTGAAAAACTGTTTTTT. It is translated as CASSLAGSEKLFF.

This clone has more than one count but fewer than ten. The chain uses TRBV6-5 and TRBJ2-1; possible D gene TRBD1, 5 bases. The CDR3 is 11 residues long. Trimming cost V 4 bases and J 10 bases, with 8 bases left between them. Germline assignment: CDR1 MNHEY and CDR2 SVGAGI. CDR3 protein: CASSSGWEQFF. The CDR3 coding sequence is TGTGCCAGCAGTTCAGGGTGGGAGCAGTTCTTC.

The table lists this clone with a count of one. CDR3 in DNA: TGCGCCAGCAGCCTTCTACGCCGGGACAGGGTAGAGCGGGAGCAGTTCTTC. Its translation is CASSLLRRDRVEREQFF. V is TRBV4-1 and J is TRBJ2-1; 9 positions agree with TRBD1. The J segment lost 10 bases and the V segment lost 4 bases, leaving 17 bases of the junction unmatched. The CDR3 totals 17 residues. The V gene's germline CDR1 is MGHRA and CDR2 YSYEKL.

This clone was seen a handful of times. The chain links TRBV29-1 to TRBJ2-2, with 9 bases aligning to TRBD1. Germline V gives CDR1 SQVTM, CDR2 ANQGSEA. The J segment lost 4 bases and the V segment lost 7 bases, leaving 4 bases of the junction unmatched. The CDR3 totals 13 residues. CDR3: CSARQGVTGELFF. CDR3 DNA: TGCAGCGCTCGACAGGGGGTCACCGGGGAGCTGTTTTTT.

The chain employs TRBV4-2 and TRBJ2-5; 9 bases map to TRBD2. CDR3 length equals 16 residues. CDR1 and CDR2 from the germline V gene are LGHNA and YNFKEQ. Unmatched junction bases numbered 5, after V lost 0 bases and J lost 3 bases. The CDR3 here is CASSQEVQRGEETQYF. DNA of the CDR3: TGTGCCAGCAGCCAAGAGGTCCAGCGGGGGGAAGAGACCCAGTACTTC.

This clone was found a few times. The V and J genes are TRBV19 and TRBJ1-5; possibly TRBD1 for D (5 bases). Trimming left V 3 bases short and J 8 bases short, with 11 bases between. This CDR3 has 13 amino acids. The germline gives CDR1 LNHDA, CDR2 SQIVND (reference sequence). The CDR3 nucleotides are TGTGCCAGTAGTATTGGGCCGGGGGAGCCCCAGCATTTT. The encoded protein is CASSIGPGEPQHF.

To note about this clone: One junction end does not reproduce the germline sequence, and a read error may be involved. The rearrangement joins TRBV5-6 to TRBJ1-6, with 11 nucleotides matching TRBD1. The germline CDR1 and CDR2 sequences are SGHDT and YYEEEE. This CDR3 comprises 16 residues. CDR3 nucleotides: TGTGCCAGCAGATTGGACAGGGGGCATGGTGGTTCACCCCTCCACTTT. Its protein product is CASRLDRGHGGSPLHF.